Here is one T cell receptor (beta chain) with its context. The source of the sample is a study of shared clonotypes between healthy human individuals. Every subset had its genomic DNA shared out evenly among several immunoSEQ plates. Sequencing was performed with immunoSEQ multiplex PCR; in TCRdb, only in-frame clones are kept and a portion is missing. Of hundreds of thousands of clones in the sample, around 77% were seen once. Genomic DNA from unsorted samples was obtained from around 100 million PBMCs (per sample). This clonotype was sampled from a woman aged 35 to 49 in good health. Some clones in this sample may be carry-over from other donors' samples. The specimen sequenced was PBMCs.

CDR3 in amino acids: CASTLAGGGSYEQYF. The CDR3, as DNA: TGTGCCAGCACCTTAGCGGGAGGGGGTTCCTACGAGCAGTACTTC. This chain joins TRBV27 and TRBJ2-7; 11 bases agree with TRBD2. Germline V lookup: CDR1 MNHEY, CDR2 SMNVEV (reference sequence). The CDR3 loop spans 15 amino acids. V dropped 7 bases and J dropped 1; count of bases not matched to a gene: 6.